Following are 23 T cell receptor beta chains from one sample sequenced in a study of blood T cell repertoires in COVID-19 (dated by TCRdb to 2020 to 2021). Library construction relied on the immunoSEQ multiplex PCR assay. Entries here come from immuneACCESS through TCRdb and include only in-frame sequences with V and J called. Some clones fail to appear in such tables; in the studies checked, an unresolved V gene covers under half of the shortfall, and the cause of the remainder is unknown. Recorded for this sample are fewer than 700,000 clones; approximately 91% of them occurred a single time. The top ten constitute around 8% of the sample. The sequencing input was peripheral blood. These TCRs come from a woman between 50 and 59 years old with COVID-19, enrolled during active disease.

This clone has just a few counts. V and J are TRBV5-1 and TRBJ2-3; the D gene is possibly TRBD1 (5 bases). CDR1 and CDR2 from the germline V gene are SGHRS and YFSETQ. The CDR3 covers 16 residues. Trimming shortened V by 0 bases and J by 0 bases, and 11 bases separated the two germline ends. The CDR3 nucleotides read TGCGCCAGCAGCTTGGGGGGCTTACCCAGCACAGATACGCAGTATTTT. It specifies CASSLGGLPSTDTQYF. The full variable domain, rest sourced from reference TRBV5-1 and TRBJ2-3, is KAGVTQTPRYLIKTRGQQVTLSCSPISGHRSVSWYQQTPGQGLQFLFEYFSETQRNKGNFPGRFSGRQFSNSRSEMNVSTLELGDSALYLCASSLGGLPSTDTQYFGPGTRLTVL.

The chain combines TRBV24-1 with TRBJ1-2; tentatively, D is TRBD1 (5 bases). Germline CDR1 is KGHDR and CDR2 is SFDVKD. V was shortened by 3 bases and J by 8 bases, with 9 bases between the two germline ends. The CDR3 is made up of 12 amino acids. The CDR3 here is CATSDDSQGYTF. CDR3 DNA sequence: TGTGCCACCAGTGATGACAGTCAGGGCTACACCTTC.

The gene calls are TRBV29-1 and TRBJ2-3; the match to TRBD2 covers 16 bases. This CDR3 spans 18 amino acids. CDR1 SQVTM and CDR2 ANQGSEA come from the germline V gene. J gave up 4 bases and V 4 bases, and 11 bases lay outside the gene matches. The CDR3 loop reads CSVGPTPGLAGGPDTQYF. CDR3 nucleotides: TGCAGCGTTGGACCTACCCCGGGACTAGCGGGGGGGCCAGATACGCAGTATTTT.

This chain connects TRBV7-9 to TRBJ2-3, with TRBD1 matching 8 bases. The trim removed 5 bases at V and 1 base at J, leaving 5 bases unmatched. This CDR3 spans 15 amino acids. The germline gives CDR1 SEHNR, CDR2 FQNEAQ (reference sequence). CDR3 residues: CASSPTGVGTDTQYF. CDR3 nucleotide sequence: TGTGCCAGCAGCCCGACAGGGGTCGGCACAGATACGCAGTATTTT.

This clone was seen a single time. The CDR3 coding sequence is TGTGCCAGCAGCCTCGGGAATCAGCCCCAGCATTTT. This codes for CASSLGNQPQHF. The chain uses TRBV7-8 and TRBJ1-5; no firm D call. Deletions cut 5 bases from V and 4 bases from J, with 6 bases between. The CDR3 length is 12 residues. Germline V gene sequence: CDR1 SGHVS, CDR2 FQNEAQ.

The V and J genes are TRBV5-4 and TRBJ1-5, with D hard to call. CDR3 length equals 12 residues. V dropped 0 bases and J dropped 6 bases, with 4 bases sitting between them. Germline CDR1 is SGHNT and CDR2 is YYREEE (reference sequence). The CDR3 DNA sequence: TGTGCCAGCAGCTTGGACAGTCAGCCCCAGCATTTT. Its protein is CASSLDSQPQHF.

This clone was counted once. The chain has TRBV19 and TRBJ2-7, with 11 bases lining up with TRBD1. CDR3 length equals 15 residues. Germline loops: CDR1 LNHDA, CDR2 SQIVND (reference sequence). After removal of 5 bases from V and 4 bases from J, the junction contained 7 bases not matched to a gene. The CDR3 sequence is CASSATGTGGYEQYF. The CDR3 DNA sequence: TGTGCCAGTAGTGCTACCGGGACAGGGGGATACGAGCAGTACTTC.

V and J are TRBV27 and TRBJ2-7; a weak D match, TRBD2 (6 bases). Germline-derived CDR1 and CDR2 are MNHEY and SMNVEV (reference sequence). V lost 11 bases and J 6 bases, leaving 14 bases between the germline ends. The CDR3 covers 11 residues. The chain's CDR3 is CASVGGSEQYF. The CDR3, as DNA: TGTGCCTCCGTTGGGGGGAGCGAGCAGTACTTC.

CDR3 in amino acids: CASSQGRRGRNEAFF. The CDR3 DNA is TGTGCCAGCAGCCAAGGGCGGAGGGGTAGGAATGAAGCTTTCTTT. This sequence joins TRBV3-1 (or the pseudogene TRBV3-2) and TRBJ1-1; tentative D call: TRBD1 (5 bases). Germline CDR1 reads LGHDT; CDR2 reads YNNKEL (reference sequence). V lost 1 base to trimming and J lost 7 bases, with 16 bases between them. The CDR3 consists of 15 residues.

This clone was detected only a few times. This sequence joins TRBV12-3 or TRBV12-4 and TRBJ1-1; D remains ambiguous. There are 13 residues in the CDR3. Trimming removed 3 bases from V and 5 bases from J, with 10 bases in between. The CDR3 region is CASSFGSGTEAFF. DNA for the CDR3: TGTGCCAGCAGTTTTGGGTCCGGGACTGAAGCTTTCTTT.

This clone was counted a single time. This sequence joins TRBV6-6 and TRBJ2-3; a possible D gene is TRBD2 (5 bases). Trimming removed 7 bases from V and 7 bases from J, with 15 bases in between. Germline lookup yields CDR1 MNHNY and CDR2 SVGAGI (reference sequence). CDR3 size: 13 residues. Here the CDR3 DNA reads TGTGCCAGCATTCAAGGGAGCTCATATACGCAGTATTTT. This codes for CASIQGSSYTQYF.

This clone was seen once. This chain connects TRBV30 to TRBJ2-2; 10 bases are a match to TRBD1. CDR3 length: 15 residues. With 5 bases clipped from V and 4 bases from J, the junction kept 7 bases outside the gene matches. Germline CDR1 GTSNPN, CDR2 SVGIG (reference sequence). The CDR3 sequence: CAWDPGQGSTGELFF. The CDR3 bases are TGTGCCTGGGACCCGGGACAGGGGTCCACCGGGGAGCTGTTTTTT. Using reference TRBV30 and TRBJ2-2 for the parts outside the CDR3, the full variable domain is SQTIHQWPATLVQPVGSPLSLECTVEGTSNPNLYWYRQAAGRGLQLLFYSVGIGQISSEVPQNLSASRPQDRQFILSSKKLLLSDSGFYLCAWDPGQGSTGELFFGEGSRLTVL.

The chain recombines TRBV29-1 with TRBJ1-2; 7 bases agree with TRBD1. The CDR3 runs 12 residues. Trimming removed 3 bases from V and 8 bases from J; junction bases left unmatched: 6. Germline CDR1 is SQVTM and CDR2 is ANQGSEA. CDR3 DNA sequence: TGCAGCGTTGAGACAGGGAGGAGCGGCTACACCTTC. It encodes CSVETGRSGYTF.

The rearrangement links TRBV10-1 to TRBJ2-7; no definite D call. The germline V and J ends were trimmed by 8 bases and 4 bases, with 12 bases remaining between them. CDR3 length: 12 amino acids. Germline-derived CDR1 and CDR2 are WNHNN and SYGVQD (reference sequence). The CDR3 reads CASDPTTYEQYF. CDR3 nucleotide sequence: TGCGCCAGCGATCCTACTACTTACGAGCAGTACTTC.

About this clone: Different DNA sequences within this sample yield the same CDR3. This chain links TRBV5-1 with TRBJ2-3; the match to TRBD2 covers 8 bases. CDR1 and CDR2 (germline): SGHRS, YFSETQ. The CDR3 is made up of 15 amino acids. Trimming removed 4 bases from V and 0 bases from J; junction bases left unmatched: 4. In DNA form, the CDR3 reads TGCGCCAGCAGCCCACTAGCGGATAGCACAGATACGCAGTATTTT. Translating gives CASSPLADSTDTQYF.

This clone occurred once. Other DNA sequences in the sample encode the same CDR3. This chain uses TRBV6-5 with TRBJ1-2, with D perhaps matching TRBD1 (6 bases). This CDR3 contains 12 residues. Germline lookup yields CDR1 MNHEY and CDR2 SVGAGI. V lost 5 bases and J lost 2, with 6 bases in between. This CDR3 reads CASSTGNYGYTF. As DNA, the CDR3 is TGTGCCAGCAGTACAGGGAACTATGGCTACACCTTC.

CDR3 residues: CASSLGGGRADTQYF. The CDR3 DNA sequence: TGTGCCAGCAGCCTGGGCGGGGGTCGGGCAGATACGCAGTATTTT. The rearrangement joins TRBV5-6 to TRBJ2-3, with 7 bases matching TRBD2. V lost 4 bases and J lost 4; bases outside the gene matches: 9. The CDR3 loop spans 15 amino acids. CDR1 is SGHDT, CDR2 YYEEEE, per germline.

The CDR3 nucleotides read TGTGCCACCAGTGATCGCTCTCCCCGGGGTTTCGGCAAGGAGACCCAGTACTTC. Its protein is CATSDRSPRGFGKETQYF. This chain joins TRBV24-1 and TRBJ2-5; D perhaps matches TRBD2 (5 bases). The CDR3 is 18 amino acids. With 3 bases removed from V and 5 bases from J, the gap between germline ends came to 24 bases. Germline CDR1 and CDR2: KGHDR and SFDVKD.

V is TRBV5-1 and J is TRBJ1-1, with D possibly matching TRBD1 (6 bases). Germline loops: CDR1 SGHRS, CDR2 YFSETQ. V was cut by 5 bases and J by 5 bases, with 16 bases left in between. The CDR3 runs 14 residues. CDR3: CASRVRTVGTEAFF. CDR3 in DNA: TGCGCCAGCAGGGTAAGGACAGTTGGGACTGAAGCTTTCTTT.

The chain combines TRBV3-1 (or the pseudogene TRBV3-2) with TRBJ2-1; D remains unclear. CDR1 and CDR2 from the germline V gene are LGHDT and YNNKEL (reference sequence). Trimming removed 4 bases from V and 5 bases from J, with 15 bases in between. The CDR3 contains 15 residues. The CDR3 DNA sequence: TGTGCCAGCAGCCCCCGTCGCCCCGGAGACAATGAGCAGTTCTTC. This translates into CASSPRRPGDNEQFF.

The CDR3 region has the DNA TGTGCCAGCAGCTTGAGCGGGGGCCGGGATGAAAAACTGTTTTTT. Protein product: CASSLSGGRDEKLFF. The rearrangement links TRBV7-9 to TRBJ1-4, with a possible D match to TRBD1 (6 bases). The CDR3 runs to 15 residues. Per germline, CDR1 SEHNR and CDR2 FQNEAQ (reference sequence). The ends were cut back, 3 bases at V and 6 bases at J, with 14 bases in the middle.

The table lists this clone with a count of one. The chain links TRBV30 to TRBJ1-2, with D possibly TRBD1 on 5 matching bases. Germline V gene data show CDR1 as GTSNPN and CDR2 as SVGIG (reference sequence). V lost 7 bases and J 7 bases, leaving 13 bases between the germline ends. The CDR3 contains 11 residues. CDR3 bases: TGTGCCTTCTCGGGGGGTCCTGGCTACACCTTC. Translated: CAFSGGPGYTF.

The chain carries TRBV29-1 and TRBJ1-3; 7 bases match TRBD1. Germline V gene sequence: CDR1 SQVTM, CDR2 ANQGSEA. The CDR3 has 13 residues. Trimming took 5 bases from V and 6 from J; bases not matched to a gene: 7. The CDR3 spells CSVQTGTKNTIYF. CDR3 in DNA: TGCAGCGTTCAGACAGGGACGAAAAACACCATATATTTT. The whole variable domain, filled in from reference TRBV29-1 and TRBJ1-3, reads SAVISQKPSRDICQRGTSLTIQCQVDSQVTMMFWYRQQPGQSLTLIATANQGSEATYESGFVIDKFPISRPNLTFSTLTVSNMSPEDSSIYLCSVQTGTKNTIYFGEGSWLTVV.